This TCR beta chain derives from a study of CD8 T cells in Susac syndrome (dated by TCRdb to between 2019 and 2020). Background on the whole study: The study used repertoire sequencing to test whether antigen drove CD8+ T cell activation and differentiation in Susac syndrome. Broader findings and caveats from the paper: The number of individuals in the TCR sequencing and HLA analysis was recognized as being relatively small.

About this clonotype: This receptor's antigen is unknown. No much larger clonotype is one base removed from it; base qualities were not supplied.

RNA was extracted using the RNeasy kit, and roughly 0.45 to 1 microgram was reverse transcribed with random hexamers. The immunoSEQ multiplex PCR assay, covering 54 Vbeta and 13 Jbeta segments, was used to amplify TCR beta CDR3 regions. PCR amplification bias was corrected using a synthetic template baseline for primer optimization and computational correction. In the authors' own workflow: Reads were assigned to V, D and J genes according to IMGT and analyzed in immunoSEQ Analyzer, with only productive sequences retained. Clonality was computed as one minus Shannon entropy normalized by log2 of the number of productive unique sequences. Public and private clones were assessed among the 100 most prevalent clones of each patient and control. Clones were defined as Susac-specific when absent from the healthy and MS cohorts, from over a thousand published viral clones and from other ImmuneACCESS disease sequences. The raw public data were reprocessed by TCRdb itself: fastp quality trimming at Q25, MiXCR clonotype calling, in-frame beta chains only. Each entry merges the rows of one CDR3 protein and shows their most common DNA and genes. TCRdb, rather than the study authors, made the V and J calls. This sample has approximately 140,000 distinct CDR3 sequences in its table, and approximately 95% of those were observed once. The ten biggest clones cover over 0.095% of the sample.

Looking up the germline V gene (reference sequence) yields CDR1 DFQATT and CDR2 SNEGSKA. V is cut by 0 bases and J by 1 base, and the space between the germline ends is 19 bases. The CDR3 covers 17 residues, taking in both the cysteine and the phenylalanine. Only CDR3 DNA remains: 51 bases, in frame from the first base. Peripheral blood CD8+ and CD4+ T cells from healthy donors, Susac syndrome patients and multiple sclerosis patients were profiled using high-throughput TCR beta sequencing. Multiple sclerosis controls were treatment-naive patients with stable or active relapsing-remitting disease fulfilling revised McDonald criteria. Bulk CD8+ and CD4+ T cells were purified by magnetic negative isolation, while CD8+ TEMRA cells were enriched using FACS. Blood was collected in EDTA tubes and processed within 24 hours, with PBMCs isolated through density gradient centrifugation. PBMCs destined for TCR sequencing were cryopreserved in liquid nitrogen and later thawed in a 37 °C water bath. A purity of at least 90% was achieved for sorted or isolated CD4+, CD8+ and CD8+ TEMRA cells.

The sample consisted of CD4+ T cells from PBMCs. This TCR derives from a human donor with multiple sclerosis. The V and J segments used are TRBV20-1 and TRBJ2-7, with the D gene too uncertain to name. The DNA is TGCAGTGCTAGAGATCCCCAACTGGCTTTACTATCCTACGAGCAGTACTTC. Its protein is CSARDPQLALLSYEQYF.